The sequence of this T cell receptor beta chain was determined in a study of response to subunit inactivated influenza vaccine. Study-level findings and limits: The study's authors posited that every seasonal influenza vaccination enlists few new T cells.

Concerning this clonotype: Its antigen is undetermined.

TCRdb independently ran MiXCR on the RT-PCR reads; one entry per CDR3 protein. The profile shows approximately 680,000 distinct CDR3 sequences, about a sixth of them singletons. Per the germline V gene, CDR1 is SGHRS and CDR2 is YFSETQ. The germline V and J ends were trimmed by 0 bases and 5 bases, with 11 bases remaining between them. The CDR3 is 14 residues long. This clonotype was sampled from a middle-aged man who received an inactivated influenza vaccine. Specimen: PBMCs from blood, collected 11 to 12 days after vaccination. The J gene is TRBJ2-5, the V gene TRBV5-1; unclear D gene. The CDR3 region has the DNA TGCGCCAGCAGCTTGGGCGGTAGCTGGGAGACCCAGTACTTC. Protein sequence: CASSLGGSWETQYF.